These 14 T cell receptor beta chains were all obtained from the same sample, sequenced in a study of identical twins. TCRdb reprocessed the 5' RACE reads via MiXCR and lists one record per CDR3 protein. The repertoire has some 790,000 distinct CDR3 sequences, 18% of them found once; the top ten carry less than 15%. These data were also reused for a study on T cells expressing NK-cell markers.

Sequenced: PBMCs. The receptors were gathered from a woman between 18 and 30 years old in good health.

The chain joins TRBV4-2 to TRBJ2-3; weak D call: TRBD2 (6 bases). Germline V lookup: CDR1 LGHNA, CDR2 YNFKEQ. Trimming pared 0 bases from V and 9 bases from J, leaving 10 bases between. This CDR3 region has 13 residues. CDR3 nucleotides: TGTGCCAGCAGCCAAGATAAGGGAGGAACGCAGTATTTT. Translation: CASSQDKGGTQYF.

This clonotype was observed a handful of times. The chain carries TRBV20-1 and TRBJ1-2, with D perhaps TRBD1 (5 bases). CDR3 size: 15 residues. Trimming pared 0 bases from V and 2 bases from J, leaving 13 bases between. Per the germline V gene, CDR1 is DFQATT and CDR2 is SNEGSKA (reference sequence). The CDR3 bases are TGCAGTGCTAGAGAATCGGGCAGGGTAAACTATGGCTACACCTTC. Its protein is CSARESGRVNYGYTF.

In this sample, this clonotype turned up a few times. The chain uses TRBV5-1 and TRBJ1-2; no reliable D call. Trimming removed 5 bases at V and 2 bases at J, with 7 bases between. The CDR3 spans 12 residues. Germline lookup yields CDR1 SGHRS and CDR2 YFSETQ. The CDR3 protein is CASRATNYGYTF. The CDR3 coding sequence is TGCGCCAGCAGAGCTACAAACTATGGCTACACCTTC.

This clonotype was observed a few times. V gene TRBV14 combines with J gene TRBJ2-7; D gene unclear. This CDR3 is built from 17 residues. The germline V gene has CDR1 SGHDN and CDR2 FVKESK. Trimming removed 4 bases from V and 4 bases from J, with 23 bases in between. CDR3 sequence: CASSPDLSSPDRYEQYF. The DNA for the CDR3 is TGTGCCAGCAGCCCCGACTTGAGTAGCCCCGACCGGTACGAGCAGTACTTC.

This clonotype came up once. The chain is built from TRBV11-2 and TRBJ2-5, with 7 bases identical to TRBD2. Trimming cost V 4 bases and J 2 bases; bases outside gene matches: 7. The CDR3 totals 15 residues. The germline CDR1 and CDR2 sequences are SGHAT and FQNNGV. CDR3 nucleotides: TGTGCCAGCAGCTCATGGACTAGTGGGCAAGAGACCCAGTACTTC. Its translation is CASSSWTSGQETQYF.

This chain links TRBV25-1 with TRBJ2-3, with 9 bases aligning to TRBD2. Germline CDR1 and CDR2: MGHDK and SYGVNS. The CDR3 spans 14 residues. With 5 bases clipped from V and 7 bases from J, the junction kept 7 bases outside the gene matches. The CDR3 protein is CASSSGGRAYTQYF. DNA for the CDR3: TGTGCCAGCAGTTCCGGCGGGAGGGCCTATACGCAGTATTTT.

The chain recombines TRBV25-1 with TRBJ2-7, with D maybe TRBD2 (5 bases). Germline V lookup: CDR1 MGHDK, CDR2 SYGVNS. This CDR3 is 17 amino acids long. V was shortened by 4 bases and J by 1 base, with 20 bases between the two germline ends. The CDR3, as DNA: TGTGCCAGCAGTGGACTCCGGATGGGTCGGGATTCCTACGAGCAGTACTTC. Amino acids: CASSGLRMGRDSYEQYF.

The chain links TRBV25-1 to TRBJ2-7; D is undetermined. CDR1 and CDR2 (germline): MGHDK, SYGVNS. The length of the CDR3 is 17 residues. V lost 0 bases, J lost 2 bases, and 17 bases lay in between. The CDR3 region has the DNA TGTGCCAGCAGTGAATATGACGTTAGGGCGTCCGCCTACGAGCAGTACTTC. Translating gives CASSEYDVRASAYEQYF.

This chain connects TRBV20-1 to TRBJ2-1; D is unresolved. V lost 6 bases, J lost 7 bases, and 10 bases lay in between. Germline V lookup: CDR1 DFQATT, CDR2 SNEGSKA (reference sequence). The CDR3 loop spans 11 amino acids. CDR3 sequence: CSAESFNEQFF. CDR3 coding DNA: TGCAGTGCCGAAAGCTTTAATGAGCAGTTCTTC.

V usage is TRBV25-1 and J usage is TRBJ2-2, with D perhaps TRBD2 (5 bases). The CDR3 runs 15 residues. With 1 base removed from V and 3 bases from J, the gap between germline ends came to 9 bases. Germline V gene data show CDR1 as MGHDK and CDR2 as SYGVNS. This CDR3 reads CASSEFRGDTGELFF. The DNA of the CDR3 is TGTGCCAGCAGTGAATTCCGGGGTGACACCGGGGAGCTGTTTTTT.

In its sample, this clonotype was seen a few times. The chain carries TRBV12-3 or TRBV12-4 and TRBJ2-7, with D possibly being TRBD2 (7 bases). The CDR3 length is 14 residues. V lost 7 bases to trimming and J lost 6 bases, with 19 bases between them. CDR3 amino acids: CASTLSGGAGEQYF. The DNA for the CDR3 is TGTGCCAGCACCCTGAGTGGGGGGGCTGGCGAGCAGTACTTC.

The chain employs TRBV12-3 or TRBV12-4 and TRBJ2-1; no clear D gene. The germline V and J ends were trimmed by 0 bases and 7 bases, with 7 bases remaining between them. This CDR3 is built from 13 residues. DNA of the CDR3: TGTGCCAGCAGTTTAGCGGAGAGGAATGAGCAGTTCTTC. Its translation: CASSLAERNEQFF.

This clonotype has more than one count but fewer than ten. The chain is built from TRBV6-1 and TRBJ2-5; the D is unclear. The V gene lost 4 bases and the J gene lost 2 bases, with 8 bases spanning the gap. There are 13 residues in the CDR3. Germline lookup yields CDR1 MNHNS and CDR2 SASEGT. In DNA form, the CDR3 reads TGTGCCAGCAGTGGTTATCCACAAGAGACCCAGTACTTC. Translation: CASSGYPQETQYF.

This clonotype appeared a few times. This rearrangement joins TRBV6-6 to TRBJ1-2; no clear D. From germline, CDR1 is MNHNY and CDR2 SVGAGI (reference sequence). V was cut by 5 bases and J by 6 bases, with 10 bases left in between. The CDR3 runs to 12 residues. CDR3 in amino acids: CASSNPNNGYTF. The CDR3, as DNA: TGTGCCAGCAGTAATCCAAATAATGGCTACACCTTC.